The entry that follows covers one T cell receptor (beta chain) sequence. Germline CDR1 is SEHNR and CDR2 is FQNEAQ (reference sequence). The CDR3 loop spans 13 amino acids. V was cut by 6 bases and J by 5 bases, with 11 bases left in between. The sample belongs to a study of blood T cell repertoires in COVID-19. Libraries were prepared by immunoSEQ multiplex PCR; TCRdb keeps only in-frame clonotypes and omits some of them. The data contain about 210,000 clones, approximately 84% of them singletons. The chain couples TRBV7-9 to TRBJ2-1; TRBD1 is a possible D gene (6 bases). The TCR sequence derives from a woman aged 45-59 years with active or convalescent COVID-19. The source material was peripheral blood. The CDR3 DNA is TGTGCCAGCAGTCCTCGACAGGACAATGAGCAGTTCTTC. Translating it yields CASSPRQDNEQFF. Together with reference TRBV7-9 and TRBJ2-1, the CDR3 gives the full variable domain: DTGVSQNPRHKITKRGQNVTFRCDPISEHNRLYWYRQTLGQGPEFLTYFQNEAQLEKSRLLSDRFSAERPKGSFSTLEIQRTEQGDSAMYLCASSPRQDNEQFFGPGTRLTVL.